These 32 T cell receptor beta chains originate from one sample sequenced in a study of T cells in Graves' hyperthyroidism and ophthalmopathy. The TCR beta CDR3 regions underwent amplification using RNA transcripts as the source. HTBI primers were employed in a first-round RT-PCR of the TCR CDR3. Each CDR3 protein is one row after TCRdb ran MiXCR on the multiplex PCR reads. Of 500,000 to 650,000 distinct CDR3 sequences listed, roughly 15% are singletons. The sequenced material came from blood. All receptors come from a woman in her late teens or twenties with Graves' ophthalmopathy.

This clonotype has at least ten counts. The chain joins TRBV7-2 to TRBJ2-2, with a weak D call TRBD2 (5 bases). Trimming cost V 5 bases and J 1 base, with 11 bases left between them. Looked up from germline, CDR1 is SGHTA and CDR2 is FQGNSA. The CDR3 is 15 residues long. The CDR3 nucleotides are TGTGCCAGCAGCCAGGACTGGGGGAACACCGGGGAGCTGTTTTTT. It is translated as CASSQDWGNTGELFF.

The chain has TRBV6-1 and TRBJ1-5, with no clear D. V was clipped by 9 bases and J by 4 bases, with 13 bases between them. Germline V gene sequence: CDR1 MNHNS, CDR2 SASEGT. This CDR3 has 13 residues. The CDR3 region is CASNLSGNQPQHF. CDR3 DNA sequence: TGTGCCAGTAATCTTTCGGGGAATCAGCCCCAGCATTTT.

This clonotype was seen repeatedly, ten times or more. The chain uses TRBV7-3 and TRBJ2-3, with D tentatively TRBD1 (5 bases). CDR3 length: 14 residues. The germline V and J ends were trimmed by 4 bases and 3 bases, with 11 bases remaining between them. Germline lookup yields CDR1 SGHTA and CDR2 FQGTGA. As DNA, the CDR3 is TGTGCCAGCAGCTCGGCAGGGCCGACAGATACGCAGTATTTT. The encoded protein is CASSSAGPTDTQYF.

This clonotype was counted many times. The chain recombines TRBV2 with TRBJ1-5; D is possibly TRBD1 (5 bases). Germline-derived CDR1 and CDR2 are SNHLY and FYNNEI. This CDR3 is 18 amino acids long. The V end was cut by 1 base, the J end by 2 bases, with 18 bases between. The CDR3 here is CASSEGPLMGVRNQPQHF. Here the CDR3 DNA reads TGTGCCAGCAGTGAAGGGCCTCTTATGGGGGTCCGCAATCAGCCCCAGCATTTT.

This clonotype was found many times. In DNA form, the CDR3 reads TGTGCCAGCATGCAGGGGGCCTACGAGCAGTACTTC. It codes for CASMQGAYEQYF. The V call is TRBV28, the J call TRBJ2-7; 7 bases map to TRBD1. CDR3 length: 12 amino acids. V dropped 7 bases and J dropped 2; count of bases not matched to a gene: 2. Germline V CDR1 and CDR2: MDHEN, SYDVKM.

The chain uses TRBV6-1 and TRBJ2-2, with D possibly being TRBD2 (5 bases). V gave up 4 bases and J gave up 2 bases, with 11 bases separating them. CDR3 length: 15 residues. CDR1 is MNHNS, CDR2 SASEGT, per germline. The CDR3 is CASSASGFNTGELFF. The CDR3 DNA sequence: TGTGCCAGCAGTGCTTCGGGGTTTAACACCGGGGAGCTGTTTTTT.

This clonotype was seen a handful of times. The rearrangement links TRBV27 to TRBJ1-6; the match to TRBD1 covers 8 bases. The CDR3 spans 19 residues. CDR1 is MNHEY, CDR2 SMNVEV, per germline (reference sequence). Trimming at V came to 5 bases and at J to 1 base, leaving 13 bases not matched to a gene. The CDR3 sequence: CASSLNPSGGISYNSPLHF. The CDR3 DNA reads as TGTGCCAGCAGTCTAAACCCCTCAGGGGGCATATCCTATAATTCACCCCTCCACTTT.

This clonotype was picked up one time. One base away lies a much larger clone, so this may be a sequencing read error. The chain joins TRBV11-3 to TRBJ2-1, with D perhaps given as TRBD1 or TRBD2 (5 bases each). CDR1 and CDR2 (germline): SGHNT, YENEEA. This CDR3 region has 15 residues. The CDR3 sequence is CASSSAGSPVDEQLF. DNA for the CDR3: TGTGCCAGCAGCTCGGCAGGGAGCCCCGTAGATGAGCAGCTCTTC.

In this sample, this clonotype turned up many times. The rearrangement joins TRBV7-3 to TRBJ2-1, with TRBD2 matching 8 bases. Germline assignment: CDR1 SGHTA and CDR2 FQGTGA. This CDR3 has 17 residues. J gave up 8 bases and V 6 bases, and 18 bases lay outside the gene matches. Written as DNA, the CDR3 is TGTGCCAGCAGTGGGAGTGAACGGGGGGGCCTTAGGGATGAGCAGTTCTTC. As protein: CASSGSERGGLRDEQFF.

This clonotype was seen at least ten times. The chain employs TRBV30 and TRBJ1-3; D is unclear. Germline V lookup: CDR1 GTSNPN, CDR2 SVGIG (reference sequence). Trimming left V 1 base short and J 0 bases short, with 7 bases between. The CDR3 loop spans 14 amino acids. For the CDR3, the DNA is TGTGCCTGGAGTGGGGATGTCTCTGGAAACACCATATATTTT. Translating gives CAWSGDVSGNTIYF.

In this sample, this clonotype turned up many times. The chain is built from TRBV30 and TRBJ1-5; a weak D match, TRBD1 (6 bases). This CDR3 is 16 amino acids long. The germline gives CDR1 GTSNPN, CDR2 SVGIG (reference sequence). The V gene lost 2 bases and the J gene lost 5 bases, with 19 bases spanning the gap. The CDR3 DNA sequence: TGTGCCTGGAGTCCAGGGAGGGGCAGGGGTCATCAGCCCCAGCATTTT. Its translation: CAWSPGRGRGHQPQHF.

This clonotype was counted ten times or more. The rearrangement joins TRBV7-2 to TRBJ2-3; TRBD1 aligns across 9 bases. After removal of 6 bases from V and 4 bases from J, the junction contained 8 bases not matched to a gene. Germline V gene sequence: CDR1 SGHTA, CDR2 FQGNSA. This CDR3 region has 15 residues. The CDR3 region has the DNA TGTGCCAGCAGACCCCACAGGGGGCAAGCAGATACGCAGTATTTT. Residues: CASRPHRGQADTQYF.

The V and J genes are TRBV5-6 and TRBJ1-2, with a weak D call TRBD1 (5 bases). The germline V gene has CDR1 SGHDT and CDR2 YYEEEE. The CDR3 is made up of 12 amino acids. The V end was cut by 4 bases, the J end by 8 bases, with 12 bases between. CDR3 amino acids: CASSLPRGGYTF. The CDR3 DNA reads TGTGCCAGCAGCCTTCCAAGGGGAGGCTACACCTTC.

In this sample, this clonotype turned up a few times. The genes are TRBV5-1 and TRBJ2-1; 11 bases align to TRBD1. Germline values: CDR1 SGHRS, CDR2 YFSETQ. CDR3 size: 14 residues. Trimming at V came to 2 bases and at J to 7 bases, leaving 2 bases not matched to a gene. In DNA form, the CDR3 reads TGCGCCAGCAGCTTTGGACAGGGGGCGAATGAGCAGTTCTTC. Encoded protein: CASSFGQGANEQFF.

Ten or more counts support this clonotype. V gene TRBV28 combines with J gene TRBJ2-7; 12 bases match TRBD1. The CDR3 loop spans 15 amino acids. With 3 bases clipped from V and 5 bases from J, the junction kept 5 bases outside the gene matches. CDR1 MDHEN and CDR2 SYDVKM come from the germline V gene. CDR3 sequence reads: CASSFGTGGRDEQYF. As DNA, the CDR3 is TGTGCCAGCAGTTTTGGGACAGGGGGCCGCGACGAGCAGTACTTC.

This clonotype appeared many times. The J gene is TRBJ2-1, the V gene TRBV9; no definite D call. Germline assignment: CDR1 SGDLS and CDR2 YYNGEE. This CDR3 region has 13 residues. V was clipped by 0 bases and J by 10 bases, with 11 bases between them. The CDR3 nucleotides are TGTGCCAGCAGCGTAGTATCTGATAGCGAGCAGTTCTTC. It is translated as CASSVVSDSEQFF.

Concerning this clonotype: A much larger clone is a single base away; this may be a read error. CDR3 protein: CASSLLAGPVWNEQFF. Here the CDR3 DNA reads TGTGCCAGCAGCTTACTAGCGGGCCCGGTATGGAATGAGCAGTTCTTC. V and J are TRBV7-9 and TRBJ2-1, with 8 bases aligning to TRBD2. Germline V gene lookup returns CDR1 SEHNR and CDR2 FQNEAQ (reference sequence). J lost 7 bases, V lost 2 bases, and 10 bases had no gene match. The CDR3 has 16 residues.

The chain recombines TRBV28 with TRBJ1-6; no reliable D call. Germline lookup yields CDR1 MDHEN and CDR2 SYDVKM. The CDR3 totals 13 residues. Trimming took 10 bases from V and 11 from J, leaving 18 bases between them. The CDR3 loop reads CATRTTGAPPLHF. DNA for the CDR3: TGTGCCACCCGGACCACGGGAGCACCACCCCTCCACTTT. Full variable domain (missing parts from reference TRBV28 and TRBJ1-6): DVKVTQSSRYLVKRTGEKVFLECVQDMDHENMFWYRQDPGLGLRLIYFSYDVKMKEKGDIPEGYSVSREKKERFSLILESASTNQTSMYLCATRTTGAPPLHFGNGTRLTVT.

The chain recombines TRBV10-3 with TRBJ1-5; 10 positions agree with TRBD1. The CDR3 is 16 amino acids. The V segment lost 6 bases and the J segment 1 base; nucleotides outside the gene matches: 6. Germline V gene sequence: CDR1 ENHRY, CDR2 SYGVKD. The chain's CDR3 is CAIRGDRGESNQPQHF. The CDR3 region has the DNA TGTGCCATCAGGGGGGACAGGGGAGAAAGCAATCAGCCCCAGCATTTT.

This clonotype was seen ten or more times. The chain is built from TRBV20-1 and TRBJ1-1; no firm D call. Trimming left V 1 base short and J 7 bases short, with 4 bases between. The CDR3 is 10 amino acids. The germline V gene has CDR1 DFQATT and CDR2 SNEGSKA (reference sequence). The CDR3 is CSARAGEAFF. The CDR3 region has the DNA TGCAGTGCTAGAGCTGGTGAAGCTTTCTTT.

The genes are TRBV15 and TRBJ2-7; 8 positions agree with TRBD2. J gave up 7 bases and V 0 bases, and 11 bases lay outside the gene matches. Looked up from germline, CDR1 is LNHNV and CDR2 is YYDKDF (reference sequence). The CDR3 extends over 16 amino acids. The CDR3 DNA reads as TGTGCCACCAGCAGAGATCAAAGTAGCGGGGTGAGAGAGCAGTACTTC. Translating gives CATSRDQSSGVREQYF.

This clonotype was recorded at least ten times. V is TRBV12-5 and J is TRBJ2-3; 8 nucleotides line up with TRBD1. V shed 0 bases, J shed 1 base, and the junction held 21 bases outside the gene matches. CDR1 LGHNT and CDR2 FRNRAP come from the germline V gene. This CDR3 is 22 amino acids long. CDR3: CASGLVRVAIPLQGARTDTQYF. The CDR3 DNA reads as TGTGCTAGTGGTTTGGTACGAGTTGCAATCCCTCTGCAGGGGGCCCGCACAGATACGCAGTATTTT.

This chain links TRBV5-4 with TRBJ1-1; no clear D. Trimming removed 4 bases from V and 1 base from J, with 11 bases in between. Germline CDR1 SGHNT, CDR2 YYREEE (reference sequence). This CDR3 comprises 14 residues. CDR3 protein: CASSALDGNTEAFF. In nucleotides, the CDR3 is TGTGCCAGCAGCGCACTCGACGGGAACACTGAAGCTTTCTTT.

For this clonotype: This sequence may be a read error, since a much larger clone differs from it by one base. This sequence joins TRBV12-3 or TRBV12-4 and TRBJ2-1, with D possibly matching TRBD2 (5 bases). Matching the DNA end better, TRBJ2-7 makes the J call doubtful. This CDR3 contains 13 residues. The CDR3 loop is CASEGLTNNEQYF. The CDR3 nucleotides read TGTGCCAGCGAAGGACTGACTAACAATGAGCAGTACTTC.

This clonotype has at least ten counts. The chain carries TRBV6-2 or TRBV6-3 and TRBJ1-1; the match to TRBD1 covers 7 bases. After removal of 6 bases from V and 4 bases from J, the junction contained 8 bases not matched to a gene. Germline CDR1 MNHEY, CDR2 SVGEGT. The CDR3 runs to 14 residues. The CDR3 sequence is CASRRQGEVTEAFF. CDR3 in DNA: TGTGCCAGCAGACGACAGGGCGAGGTCACTGAAGCTTTCTTT.

The sample holds many counts of this clonotype. The chain has TRBV20-1 and TRBJ2-7; D unresolved. This CDR3 is 14 amino acids long. V was pared by 3 bases and J by 0 bases, with 12 bases between. Germline V gene lookup returns CDR1 DFQATT and CDR2 SNEGSKA (reference sequence). The DNA for the CDR3 is TGCAGTGCTAGCTCGGCCTCCCGCTCCTACGAGCAGTACTTC. Translated, it gives CSASSASRSYEQYF.

In its sample, this clonotype was seen a few times. The chain carries TRBV3-1 and TRBJ1-1; D is unresolved. Germline V gene lookup returns CDR1 LGHDT and CDR2 YNNKEL (reference sequence). The CDR3 is made up of 16 amino acids. Trimming pared 0 bases from V and 0 bases from J, leaving 11 bases between. The CDR3 sequence is CASSQDWAGVNTEAFF. CDR3 in DNA: TGTGCCAGCAGCCAAGATTGGGCGGGAGTGAACACTGAAGCTTTCTTT.

V gene TRBV9 combines with J gene TRBJ1-5, with 8 bases aligning to TRBD1. The CDR3 runs 14 residues. Losses at the gene ends were 0 bases for V and 6 bases for J; bases not matched to a gene: 2. CDR1 and CDR2 (germline): SGDLS, YYNGEE. The CDR3 spells CASSVDDRGQPQHF. CDR3 bases: TGTGCCAGCAGCGTAGATGACAGGGGTCAGCCCCAGCATTTT. Full variable domain (rest looked up from reference TRBV9 and TRBJ1-5): DSGVTQTPKHLITATGQRVTLRCSPRSGDLSVYWYQQSLDQGLQFLIQYYNGEERAKGNILERFSAQQFPDLHSELNLSSLELGDSALYFCASSVDDRGQPQHFGDGTRLSIL.

This clonotype was counted between two and nine times. The chain couples TRBV6-2 or TRBV6-3 to TRBJ1-2; 9 positions match TRBD1. V trimming: 2 bases; J trimming: 4 bases; junction bases outside the gene matches: 8. The germline CDR1 and CDR2 sequences are MNHEY and SVGEGT. The CDR3 is 16 residues long. The DNA for the CDR3 is TGTGCCAGCAGTTACCAGAACAGGGGGCGCAGCTATGGCTACACCTTC. Protein product: CASSYQNRGRSYGYTF.

The chain combines TRBV12-3 or TRBV12-4 with TRBJ2-1, with 15 bases that match TRBD2. CDR3 length equals 18 residues. Trimming removed 11 bases from V and 0 bases from J; junction bases left unmatched: 11. The CDR3 here is CASKAGLAGGHSYNEQFF. CDR3 bases: TGTGCCTCTAAGGCAGGACTAGCGGGGGGGCACTCCTACAATGAGCAGTTCTTC.

The table lists this clonotype with a few counts. The chain couples TRBV12-3 or TRBV12-4 to TRBJ1-4, with a possible D match to TRBD1 (6 bases). V lost 3 bases and J 7 bases, leaving 12 bases between the germline ends. The CDR3 runs 14 residues. The CDR3 DNA follows: TGTGCCAGCAGTTTTCGCAGGGGCAGTGAAAAACTGTTTTTT. Translated, it gives CASSFRRGSEKLFF.

This clonotype was seen many times. CDR3 loop: CASSLGLAGMVDTQYF. CDR3 coding DNA: TGCGCCAGCAGCTTGGGGCTAGCGGGAATGGTGGATACGCAGTATTTT. The chain links TRBV5-1 to TRBJ2-3, with 9 bases identical to TRBD2. Per germline, CDR1 SGHRS and CDR2 YFSETQ. V dropped 0 bases and J dropped 6; count of bases not matched to a gene: 8. The CDR3 extends over 16 amino acids.